This T cell receptor beta chain came from a study of blood T cell repertoires in COVID-19. At the level of the study: Sample material is recorded as cDNA or gDNA derived from T cells, B-cell-depleted T cells, or PBMCs.

Original data processing: Reference gene primer amplification yielded estimated nucleated cell counts. The data were produced by immunoSEQ multiplex PCR, yet TCRdb's version contains in-frame clones alone and is incomplete. The V and J calls and clone size were taken over from that table, and D and trimming were inferred from the DNA. This table has about 59,000 clones, approximately 79% appearing once. The CDR3 is 15 residues long. V trimming: 1 base; J trimming: 5 bases; junction bases outside the gene matches: 3. CDR1 SGHNT and CDR2 YYREEE come from the germline V gene (reference sequence). The receptor was isolated from a woman in her seventies with acute or convalescent COVID-19. The chain employs TRBV5-4 and TRBJ2-5; 12 nucleotides agree with TRBD2. The sample consisted of peripheral blood. CDR3 nucleotide sequence: TGTGCCAGCAGCTTGAGGACTAGCGGGACGGAGACCCAGTACTTC. Its translation is CASSLRTSGTETQYF.